The source of this T cell receptor (beta chain) is a study of T cell responses to AZD1222 COVID-19 vaccine. Study-level points and caveats: It was only a handful of AZD1222 recipients who were seropositive at baseline. Clonal diversity was possibly underestimated, and the donors were mostly white British, with more females. Across the whole spike, CD4 TCRs peaked at regions 160-218 and 743-854. Repertoire sampling happened only post peak T cell response.

A few counts support this clone. No antigen is known for it. V was clipped by 0 bases and J by 7 bases; unmatched bases: 7. The V gene's germline CDR1 is SGHNT and CDR2 YYREEE (reference sequence). The CDR3 spans 15 residues. Produced via immunoSEQ multiplex PCR; TCRdb's table is partial and in-frame only. The sample shows 120,000 to 150,000 clones, 80% to 95% of them seen only once. The chain is built from TRBV5-4 and TRBJ2-1; TRBD1 matches 7 bases. The sequence was collected from an adult in good health. Sequenced here: peripheral blood, sampled on day 0 of MenACWY control vaccination. CDR3 nucleotides: TGTGCCAGCAGCTTGGGACAGGGATCGCGGAATGAGCAGTTCTTC. Protein sequence: CASSLGQGSRNEQFF. The whole variable domain, filled in from reference TRBV5-4 and TRBJ2-1, reads ETGVTQSPTHLIKTRGQQVTLRCSSQSGHNTVSWYQQALGQGPQFIFQYYREEENGRGNFPPRFSGLQFPNYSSELNVNALELDDSALYLCASSLGQGSRNEQFFGPGTRLTVL.